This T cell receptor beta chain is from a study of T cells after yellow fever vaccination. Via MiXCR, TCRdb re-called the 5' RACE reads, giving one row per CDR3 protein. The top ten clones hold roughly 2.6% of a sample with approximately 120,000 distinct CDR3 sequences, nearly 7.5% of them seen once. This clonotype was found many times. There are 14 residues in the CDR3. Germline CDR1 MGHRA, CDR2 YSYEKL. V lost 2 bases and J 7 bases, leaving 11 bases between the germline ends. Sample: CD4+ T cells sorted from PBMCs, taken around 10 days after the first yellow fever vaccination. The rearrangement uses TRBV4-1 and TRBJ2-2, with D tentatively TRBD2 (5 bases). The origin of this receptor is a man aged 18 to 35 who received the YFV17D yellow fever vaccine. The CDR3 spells CASSQSIRGGELFF. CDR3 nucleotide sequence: TGCGCCAGCAGCCAATCAATTCGGGGCGGGGAGCTGTTTTTT.